This T cell receptor beta chain originates from a study of blood T cells in healthy people across ages. Overall study findings and caveats: PBMCs went unsorted, and a conclusive naive versus antigen-experienced comparison was therefore prevented. Fewer expanded clones and more diversity marked long-lived versus aged donors.

It was with a sample-barcoded 5' primer and a J-beta primer mix that a second PCR of roughly 6 to 12 cycles was run. TCRdb called the 5' RACE reads again in MiXCR, with one record for every CDR3 protein. The table has 850,000 to 1,100,000 distinct CDR3 sequences, around two fifths seen once. Peripheral blood from each donor was collected in a volume of 8 to 10 milliliters. Turning to this clonotype: Antigen unknown.

V was trimmed by 6 bases and J by 7 bases, leaving 19 bases between them. Germline V gene lookup returns CDR1 DFQATT and CDR2 SNEGSKA (reference sequence). This CDR3 has 14 residues. V and J are TRBV20-1 and TRBJ1-5; a weak D match, TRBD1 (5 bases). The TCR sequence derives from a man aged 18 to 35 in good health. The specimen sequenced was blood. The CDR3 DNA reads TGCAGTGCCATTACAGGCCTGGCGGGCCAGCCCCAGCATTTT. Its translation is CSAITGLAGQPQHF.